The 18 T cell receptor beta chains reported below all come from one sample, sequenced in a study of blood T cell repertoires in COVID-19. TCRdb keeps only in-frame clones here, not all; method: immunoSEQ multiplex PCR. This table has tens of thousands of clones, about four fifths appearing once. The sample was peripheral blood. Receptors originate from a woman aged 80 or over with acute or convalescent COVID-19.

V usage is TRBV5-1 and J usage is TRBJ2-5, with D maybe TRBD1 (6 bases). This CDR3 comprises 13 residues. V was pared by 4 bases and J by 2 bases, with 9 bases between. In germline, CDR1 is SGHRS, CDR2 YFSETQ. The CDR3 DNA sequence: TGCGCCAGCAGCCCCGGGACACAAGAGACCCAGTACTTC. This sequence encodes CASSPGTQETQYF.

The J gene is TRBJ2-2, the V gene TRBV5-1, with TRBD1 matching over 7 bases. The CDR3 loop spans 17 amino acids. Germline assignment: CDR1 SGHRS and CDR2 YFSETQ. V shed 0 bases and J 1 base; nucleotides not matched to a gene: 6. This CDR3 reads CASSLGIGTENTGELFF. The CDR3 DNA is TGCGCCAGCAGCTTGGGCATTGGGACAGAGAACACCGGGGAGCTGTTTTTT.

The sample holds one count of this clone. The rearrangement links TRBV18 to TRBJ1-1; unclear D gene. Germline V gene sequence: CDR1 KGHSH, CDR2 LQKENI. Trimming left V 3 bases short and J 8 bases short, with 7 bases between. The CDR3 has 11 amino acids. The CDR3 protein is CASSPSFEAFF. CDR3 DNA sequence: TGTGCCAGCTCACCTTCCTTCGAAGCTTTCTTT.

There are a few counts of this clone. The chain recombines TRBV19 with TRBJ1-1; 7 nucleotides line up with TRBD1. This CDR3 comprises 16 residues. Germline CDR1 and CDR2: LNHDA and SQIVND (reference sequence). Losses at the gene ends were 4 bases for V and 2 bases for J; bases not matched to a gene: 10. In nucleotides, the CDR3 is TGTGCCAGTAGTACCCACCCGGGACAGACAAACACTGAAGCTTTCTTT. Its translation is CASSTHPGQTNTEAFF.

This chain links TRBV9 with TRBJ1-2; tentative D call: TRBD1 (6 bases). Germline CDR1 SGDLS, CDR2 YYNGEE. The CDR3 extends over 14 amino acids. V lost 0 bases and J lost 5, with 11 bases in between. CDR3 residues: CASSVGDTGYGYTF. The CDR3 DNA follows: TGTGCCAGCAGCGTAGGGGACACTGGATATGGCTACACCTTC.

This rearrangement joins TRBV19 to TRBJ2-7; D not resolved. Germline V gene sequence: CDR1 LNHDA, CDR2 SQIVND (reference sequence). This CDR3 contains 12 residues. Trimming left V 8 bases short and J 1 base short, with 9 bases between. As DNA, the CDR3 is TGTGCCAGTGGAGAATATTCCTACGAGCAGTACTTC. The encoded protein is CASGEYSYEQYF.

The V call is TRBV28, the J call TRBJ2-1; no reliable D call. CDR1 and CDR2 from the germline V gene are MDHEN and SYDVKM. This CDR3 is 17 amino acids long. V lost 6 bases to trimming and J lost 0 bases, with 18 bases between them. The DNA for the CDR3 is TGTGCCAGCAGCACCGAGGTACTATCGAGCTCCTACAATGAGCAGTTCTTC. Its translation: CASSTEVLSSSYNEQFF. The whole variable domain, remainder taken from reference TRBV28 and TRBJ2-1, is DVKVTQSSRYLVKRTGEKVFLECVQDMDHENMFWYRQDPGLGLRLIYFSYDVKMKEKGDIPEGYSVSREKKERFSLILESASTNQTSMYLCASSTEVLSSSYNEQFFGPGTRLTVL.

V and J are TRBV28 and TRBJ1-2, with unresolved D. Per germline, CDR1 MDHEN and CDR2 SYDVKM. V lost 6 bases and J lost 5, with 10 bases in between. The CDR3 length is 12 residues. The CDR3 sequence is CASSPRRYGYTF. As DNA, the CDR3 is TGTGCCAGCAGCCCACGCAGATATGGCTACACCTTC.

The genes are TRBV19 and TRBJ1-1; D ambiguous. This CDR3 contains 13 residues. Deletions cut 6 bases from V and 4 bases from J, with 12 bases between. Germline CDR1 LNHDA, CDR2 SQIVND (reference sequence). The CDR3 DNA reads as TGTGCCAGTAGCCCGCTAGGGAGCACTGAAGCTTTCTTT. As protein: CASSPLGSTEAFF.

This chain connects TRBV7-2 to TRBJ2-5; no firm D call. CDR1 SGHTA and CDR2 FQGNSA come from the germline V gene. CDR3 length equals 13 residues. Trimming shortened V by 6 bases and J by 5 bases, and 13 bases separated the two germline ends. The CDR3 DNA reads TGTGCCAGCAGTCCCGATGGAGCCGAGACCCAGTACTTC. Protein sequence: CASSPDGAETQYF. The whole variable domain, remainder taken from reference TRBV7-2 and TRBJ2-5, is GAGVSQSPSNKVTEKGKDVELRCDPISGHTALYWYRQSLGQGLEFLIYFQGNSAPDKSGLPSDRFSAERTGGSVSTLTIQRTQQEDSAVYLCASSPDGAETQYFGPGTRLLVL.

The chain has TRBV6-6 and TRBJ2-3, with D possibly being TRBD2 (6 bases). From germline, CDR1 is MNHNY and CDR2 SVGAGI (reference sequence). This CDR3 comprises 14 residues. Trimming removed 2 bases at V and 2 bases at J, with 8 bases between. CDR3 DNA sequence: TGTGCCAGCAGTTACCCGGGGGTCACAGATACGCAGTATTTT. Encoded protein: CASSYPGVTDTQYF.

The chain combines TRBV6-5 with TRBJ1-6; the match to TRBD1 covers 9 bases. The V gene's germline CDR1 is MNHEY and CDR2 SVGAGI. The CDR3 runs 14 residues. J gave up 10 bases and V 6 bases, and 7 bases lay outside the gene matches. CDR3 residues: CASRDRGWGSPLHF. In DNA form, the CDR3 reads TGTGCCAGCAGGGACAGGGGATGGGGATCACCCCTCCACTTT.

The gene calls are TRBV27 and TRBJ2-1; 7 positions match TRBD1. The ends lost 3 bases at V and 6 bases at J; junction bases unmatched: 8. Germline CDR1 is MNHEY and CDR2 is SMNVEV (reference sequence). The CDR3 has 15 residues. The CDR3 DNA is TGTGCCAGCAGTTTGAGCTTCCCAGGGGGCAATGAGCAGTTCTTC. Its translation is CASSLSFPGGNEQFF.

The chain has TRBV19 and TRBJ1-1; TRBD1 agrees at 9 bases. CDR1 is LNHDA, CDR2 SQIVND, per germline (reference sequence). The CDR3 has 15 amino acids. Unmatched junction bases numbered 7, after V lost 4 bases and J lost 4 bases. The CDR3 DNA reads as TGTGCCAGTAGTACCAACCCGGGACAGGGCACTGAAGCTTTCTTT. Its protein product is CASSTNPGQGTEAFF. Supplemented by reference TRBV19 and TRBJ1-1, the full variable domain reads DGGITQSPKYLFRKEGQNVTLSCEQNLNHDAMYWYRQDPGQGLRLIYYSQIVNDFQKGDIAEGYSVSREKKESFPLTVTSAQKNPTAFYLCASSTNPGQGTEAFFGQGTRLTVV.

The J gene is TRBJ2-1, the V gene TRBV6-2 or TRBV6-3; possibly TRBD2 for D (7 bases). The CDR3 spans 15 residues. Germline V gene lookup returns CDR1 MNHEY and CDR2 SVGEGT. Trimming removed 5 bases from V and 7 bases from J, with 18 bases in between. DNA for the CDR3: TGTGCCAGCAGTCCCTTCACGGGGGGCAGGAATGAGCAGTTCTTC. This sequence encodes CASSPFTGGRNEQFF.

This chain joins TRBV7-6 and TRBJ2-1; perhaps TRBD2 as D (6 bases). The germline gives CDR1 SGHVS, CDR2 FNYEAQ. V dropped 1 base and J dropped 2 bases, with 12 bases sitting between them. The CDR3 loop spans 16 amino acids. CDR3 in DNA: TGTGCCAGCAGCTTAGGAGGGCGGGGCCCCTACAATGAGCAGTTCTTC. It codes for CASSLGGRGPYNEQFF.

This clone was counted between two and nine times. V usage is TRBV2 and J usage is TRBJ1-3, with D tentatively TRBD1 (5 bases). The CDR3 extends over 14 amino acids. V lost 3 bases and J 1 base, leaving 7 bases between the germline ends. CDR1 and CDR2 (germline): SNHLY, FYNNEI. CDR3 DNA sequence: TGTGCCAGCAGTGACAGGACATCTGGAAACACCATATATTTT. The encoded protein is CASSDRTSGNTIYF.

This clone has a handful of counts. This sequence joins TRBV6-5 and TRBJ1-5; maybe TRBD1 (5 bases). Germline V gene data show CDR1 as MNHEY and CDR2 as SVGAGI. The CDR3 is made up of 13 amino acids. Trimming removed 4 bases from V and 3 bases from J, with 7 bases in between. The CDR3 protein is CASSSGFNQPQHF. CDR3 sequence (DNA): TGTGCCAGCAGTTCAGGGTTCAATCAGCCCCAGCATTTT.